This T cell receptor beta chain is drawn from a study of T cell responses to AZD1222 COVID-19 vaccine. The study, taken as a whole, reports: At study baseline, merely a handful of AZD1222 recipients were seropositive. Two AZD1222 administrations were followed by greater Spike-specific TCR breadth and depth. Sampling captured repertoires only after the peak T cell response. White British people made up most donors, females outnumbered males, and clonal diversity was possibly underestimated.

Only one count was recorded for this clone. Its cognate antigen is unknown. The method was immunoSEQ multiplex PCR; TCRdb's version includes in-frame clones alone and lacks a portion of them. The sample yields about 120,000 clones, roughly nine tenths seen once. Germline-derived CDR1 and CDR2 are MDHEN and SYDVKM. V was shortened by 4 bases and J by 4 bases, with 11 bases between the two germline ends. The length of the CDR3 is 13 residues. Sample: peripheral blood, taken 28 days after the second AZD1222 dose. This chain uses TRBV28 with TRBJ2-7; D unresolved. The TCR originated in an adult who received the AZD1222 COVID-19 vaccine. The CDR3 DNA follows: TGTGCCAGCAGTTCATTACCCGAGTACGAGCAGTACTTC. Protein sequence: CASSSLPEYEQYF.